This T cell receptor (beta chain) was identified in a study of immune reconstitution after stem cell transplant in scleroderma (dated by TCRdb to about 2017). This clonotype is assessed as medium-sized (0.01 to 0.1%). Which antigen it targets is not known. No much larger clone is present one base from it, and per-base qualities are unavailable. Between the V and J ends, shortened by 3 bases and 7 bases respectively, the junction contains 9 bases. CDR1 and CDR2, looked up from the germline V gene (reference sequence), are LGHDT and YNNKEL. From cysteine to phenylalanine, the CDR3 is 12 amino acids long. CDR3 DNA only is kept here, 36 bases in frame from base 1. The protocol used for the library was RT-PCR. TCRdb shows the sequencer as Illumina MiSeq. The public reads were reanalyzed by TCRdb: fastp trimming at Q25, MiXCR alignment, in-frame beta chains only. Every entry covers one CDR3 protein and lists the most common genes and DNA from its rows. Across this sample there are 1,500 to 2,000 distinct CDR3 sequences, with about a sixth seen only once. The ten largest clonotypes hold 34% of the sample.

The chain is encoded by TRBV3-1 joined to TRBJ1-2, and perhaps TRBD1 as D gene, on 5 matching bases. Collection of the sample occurred before or after autologous hematopoietic stem cell transplantation (not recorded which). The source is a female donor with systemic sclerosis. The bases read TGTGCCAGCAGCCATCGGGGCAGTGGCTACACCTTC. Its amino acids are CASSHRGSGYTF.